These 22 T cell receptor beta chains came from one sample sequenced in a study of blood T cell repertoires in COVID-19. The data were produced by immunoSEQ multiplex PCR, yet TCRdb's version contains in-frame clones alone and is incomplete. Of about 340,000 clones listed, 83% are singletons. Sample: peripheral blood. These receptors were taken from a man under 40 with active or convalescent COVID-19.

CDR3 nucleotides: TGCGCCAGCAGTGAGACCGGACTAGCTGATACGCAGTATTTT. It specifies CASSETGLADTQYF. The chain is built from TRBV10-2 and TRBJ2-3, with TRBD2 matching 8 bases. Germline CDR1 and CDR2: WSHSY and SAAADI. The CDR3 loop spans 14 amino acids. V lost 2 bases to trimming and J lost 6 bases; unmatched junction nucleotides: 4.

J is TRBJ2-2 and V is TRBV7-2; 12 bases agree with TRBD2. The CDR3 is made up of 15 amino acids. The ends lost 8 bases at V and 7 bases at J; junction bases unmatched: 8. CDR1 is SGHTA, CDR2 FQGNSA, per germline. DNA of the CDR3: TGTGCCAGCGGGAGACTAGCGGGAGAGGGCGGGGAGCTGTTTTTT. It codes for CASGRLAGEGGELFF.

This clone came up once. The V and J genes are TRBV2 and TRBJ2-6, with 9 bases matching TRBD1. Looked up from germline, CDR1 is SNHLY and CDR2 is FYNNEI. The V and J ends lost 4 bases and 0 bases, in that order; junction bases with no gene match: 7. The CDR3 runs 18 residues. The CDR3 bases are TGTGCCAGCAGTGTACCGGGACAGGGATTCTCTGGGGCCAACGTCCTGACTTTC. Amino acid sequence: CASSVPGQGFSGANVLTF.

The chain combines TRBV5-1 with TRBJ2-2, with D possibly matching TRBD1 (5 bases). Germline assignment: CDR1 SGHRS and CDR2 YFSETQ. Deletions cut 4 bases from V and 1 base from J, with 11 bases between. This CDR3 is 15 amino acids long. The CDR3 sequence is CASSTNTGNTGELFF. CDR3 sequence (DNA): TGCGCCAGCAGCACGAACACAGGGAACACCGGGGAGCTGTTTTTT.

The chain is built from TRBV7-8 and TRBJ1-5; 7 bases align to TRBD1. The CDR3 runs 15 residues. Unmatched junction bases numbered 3, after V lost 4 bases and J lost 0 bases. Germline values: CDR1 SGHVS, CDR2 FQNEAQ. CDR3 nucleotide sequence: TGTGCCAGCAGCTCAGACAGGGTTAGCAATCAGCCCCAGCATTTT. It specifies CASSSDRVSNQPQHF.

J is TRBJ2-3 and V is TRBV24-1, with 8 nucleotides matching TRBD1. J was trimmed by 4 bases and V by 3 bases; bases with no gene match: 8. This CDR3 has 16 residues. Germline CDR1 reads KGHDR; CDR2 reads SFDVKD. In nucleotides, the CDR3 is TGTGCCACCAGTGATCCCCATGGACAGGGTTCAGATACGCAGTATTTT. Translated: CATSDPHGQGSDTQYF.

This sequence joins TRBV5-4 and TRBJ2-2; TRBD2 is a possible D gene (5 bases). V was cut by 2 bases and J by 2 bases, with 7 bases left in between. The CDR3 runs 14 residues. Germline V gene sequence: CDR1 SGHNT, CDR2 YYREEE (reference sequence). CDR3 region: CASSFLANTGELFF. The CDR3 coding sequence is TGTGCCAGCAGCTTCCTAGCCAACACCGGGGAGCTGTTTTTT.

This clone was seen a single time. The chain carries TRBV19 and TRBJ1-2; 7 nucleotides agree with TRBD1. V trimming: 7 bases; J trimming: 4 bases; junction bases outside the gene matches: 6. The germline CDR1 and CDR2 sequences are LNHDA and SQIVND (reference sequence). This CDR3 contains 13 residues. CDR3 DNA: TGTGCCAGTATCCCGGGGACAGCCTATGGCTACACCTTC. As protein: CASIPGTAYGYTF. The full variable domain, with the rest looked up from reference TRBV19 and TRBJ1-2, is DGGITQSPKYLFRKEGQNVTLSCEQNLNHDAMYWYRQDPGQGLRLIYYSQIVNDFQKGDIAEGYSVSREKKESFPLTVTSAQKNPTAFYLCASIPGTAYGYTFGSGTRLTVV.

J is TRBJ1-1 and V is TRBV9, with D unresolved. The V end was cut by 0 bases, the J end by 3 bases, with 12 bases between. There are 15 residues in the CDR3. Germline assignment: CDR1 SGDLS and CDR2 YYNGEE. DNA of the CDR3: TGTGCCAGCAGCGTAGGGTACGGAGGATACACTGAAGCTTTCTTT. It translates to CASSVGYGGYTEAFF.

The chain is built from TRBV4-2 and TRBJ1-2; unclear D gene. CDR3 length equals 15 residues. Trimming pared 0 bases from V and 2 bases from J, leaving 10 bases between. CDR1 is LGHNA, CDR2 YNFKEQ, per germline. The CDR3 protein is CASSQDGELNYGYTF. For the CDR3, the DNA is TGTGCCAGCAGCCAAGACGGGGAACTCAACTATGGCTACACCTTC.

V gene TRBV11-3 combines with J gene TRBJ2-1, with D hard to call. Germline CDR1 is SGHNT and CDR2 is YENEEA. V gave up 3 bases and J gave up 6 bases, with 6 bases separating them. The CDR3 extends over 12 amino acids. CDR3 nucleotides: TGTGCCAGCAGCTTGAACAGCAATGAGCAGTTCTTC. This translates into CASSLNSNEQFF. Together with reference TRBV11-3 and TRBJ2-1, the CDR3 gives the full variable domain: EAGVVQSPRYKIIEKKQPVAFWCNPISGHNTLYWYLQNLGQGPELLIRYENEEAVDDSQLPKDRFSAERLKGVDSTLKIQPAELGDSAVYLCASSLNSNEQFFGPGTRLTVL.

The rearrangement links TRBV3-1 (or the pseudogene TRBV3-2) to TRBJ2-7; 7 nucleotides align to TRBD1. There are 15 residues in the CDR3. The germline V gene encodes CDR1 LGHDT and CDR2 YNNKEL (reference sequence). V was clipped by 1 base and J by 5 bases; unmatched bases: 8. The chain's CDR3 is CASSQAYRGRHEQYF. DNA of the CDR3: TGTGCCAGCAGCCAAGCCTACAGGGGTCGTCACGAGCAGTACTTC.

J is TRBJ1-6 and V is TRBV4-1, with 7 positions matching TRBD1. V was clipped by 2 bases and J by 7 bases; unmatched bases: 5. Germline V CDR1 and CDR2: MGHRA, YSYEKL. The CDR3 is made up of 15 amino acids. The CDR3 region is CASSQLQGINSPLHF. CDR3 DNA: TGCGCCAGCAGCCAACTACAGGGGATCAATTCACCCCTCCACTTT.

This clone was detected only once. V and J are TRBV12-3 or TRBV12-4 and TRBJ1-1; the D gene is possibly TRBD1 (5 bases). The V gene lost 10 bases and the J gene lost 4 bases, with 10 bases spanning the gap. CDR3 length: 11 amino acids. The CDR3 here is CATWQGTEAFF. Written as DNA, the CDR3 is TGTGCCACATGGCAGGGCACTGAAGCTTTCTTT.

The chain combines TRBV19 with TRBJ1-2, with 8 bases aligning to TRBD1. The V gene's germline CDR1 is LNHDA and CDR2 SQIVND (reference sequence). V dropped 3 bases and J dropped 7; count of bases not matched to a gene: 10. CDR3 length: 15 amino acids. The DNA of the CDR3 is TGTGCCAGTAGTATCTACGGACAGGGACGCGGTGGCTACACCTTC. Translated: CASSIYGQGRGGYTF.

V usage is TRBV7-9 and J usage is TRBJ1-1; TRBD1 matches 9 bases. The CDR3 extends over 16 amino acids. CDR1 is SEHNR and CDR2 is FQNEAQ in the germline V gene (reference sequence). J gave up 5 bases and V 3 bases, and 10 bases lay outside the gene matches. The CDR3 region has the DNA TGTGCCAGCAGCTTGTCTGGGACAGGGTCTGGGACTGAAGCTTTCTTT. The encoded protein is CASSLSGTGSGTEAFF.

The gene calls are TRBV21-1 and TRBJ2-3; the table's D call, TRBD2, was not checked against the DNA. TRBV21-1 is marked as a pseudogene. CDR3 length equals 18 residues. DNA of the CDR3: TGTGCCAGCAGCGAGGACCCAGGATTAGCGGTATCCACAGATACGCAGTATTTT. Its translation is CASSEDPGLAVSTDTQYF.

The CDR3 region is CASSLVPGQGDTEAFF. CDR3 nucleotides: TGTGCCAGCAGCCTGGTCCCGGGACAGGGCGACACTGAAGCTTTCTTT. J is TRBJ1-1 and V is TRBV7-2; 9 positions match TRBD1. Germline trimming cut 5 bases from V and 3 bases from J; bases unmatched to any gene: 10. In germline, CDR1 is SGHTA, CDR2 FQGNSA. The CDR3 extends over 16 amino acids.

The CDR3 is CASSQREGNTGELFF. DNA of the CDR3: TGTGCCAGCAGCCAACGGGAGGGAAACACCGGGGAGCTGTTTTTT. This rearrangement joins TRBV3-1 (or the pseudogene TRBV3-2) to TRBJ2-2; 8 bases line up with TRBD2. V dropped 2 bases and J dropped 2; count of bases not matched to a gene: 1. CDR1 LGHDT and CDR2 YNNKEL come from the germline V gene (reference sequence). CDR3 length: 15 amino acids.

V gene TRBV2 combines with J gene TRBJ2-2; TRBD1 is a possible D gene (6 bases). The CDR3 is 13 amino acids. Germline assignment: CDR1 SNHLY and CDR2 FYNNEI. Trimming stripped 3 bases from V and 7 bases from J, with 9 bases between. The CDR3 DNA sequence: TGTGCCAGCAGTGACAGGGGTGGCGGGGAGCTGTTTTTT. Translated: CASSDRGGGELFF.

This chain connects TRBV11-2 to TRBJ1-2, with D possibly being TRBD1 (6 bases). Germline lookup yields CDR1 SGHAT and CDR2 FQNNGV. CDR3 length: 17 amino acids. V was shortened by 2 bases and J by 8 bases, with 24 bases between the two germline ends. CDR3 nucleotides: TGTGCCAGCAGCTTACATCGGGACATCTCCCGAGTTGGAGGCTACACCTTC. Its translation: CASSLHRDISRVGGYTF.

The chain combines TRBV5-1 with TRBJ2-5; TRBD2 aligns across 11 bases. In germline, CDR1 is SGHRS, CDR2 YFSETQ. This CDR3 region has 15 residues. The V and J ends lost 2 bases and 2 bases, in that order; junction bases with no gene match: 2. The CDR3 region is CASSFVAGGQETQYF. DNA for the CDR3: TGCGCCAGCAGCTTTGTAGCGGGGGGGCAAGAGACCCAGTACTTC.